This T cell receptor (beta chain) was captured in a study of T cell repertoires in cytomegalovirus infection. Study-level information: Public TCR beta signatures provided an indication of both CMV infection and a matching HLA type. General observations from the study: HLA-C-restricted, CMV-specific TCR beta clonotypes were dominant ex vivo. CMV carriers having the relevant HLA were flagged by cumulative public TCR beta family frequency.

This clonotype was counted many times. The antigen is not known. The CDR3 totals 14 residues. Germline CDR1 SEHNR, CDR2 FQNEAQ (reference sequence). V lost 4 bases and J 7 bases, leaving 11 bases between the germline ends. TCRdb re-called the reads through MiXCR, storing one row per CDR3 protein. This table holds about 140,000 distinct CDR3 sequences, about 6.1% found once. This receptor was obtained from a human donor in good health (CMV status not recorded). Some clones in this sample may be carry-over from other donors' samples. The specimen was PBMCs. This chain links TRBV7-9 with TRBJ1-6, with a tentative D call TRBD1 (5 bases). The CDR3 region has the DNA TGTGCCAGCAGCTCCGGGACGGACAATTCACCCCTCCACTTT. The encoded protein is CASSSGTDNSPLHF.